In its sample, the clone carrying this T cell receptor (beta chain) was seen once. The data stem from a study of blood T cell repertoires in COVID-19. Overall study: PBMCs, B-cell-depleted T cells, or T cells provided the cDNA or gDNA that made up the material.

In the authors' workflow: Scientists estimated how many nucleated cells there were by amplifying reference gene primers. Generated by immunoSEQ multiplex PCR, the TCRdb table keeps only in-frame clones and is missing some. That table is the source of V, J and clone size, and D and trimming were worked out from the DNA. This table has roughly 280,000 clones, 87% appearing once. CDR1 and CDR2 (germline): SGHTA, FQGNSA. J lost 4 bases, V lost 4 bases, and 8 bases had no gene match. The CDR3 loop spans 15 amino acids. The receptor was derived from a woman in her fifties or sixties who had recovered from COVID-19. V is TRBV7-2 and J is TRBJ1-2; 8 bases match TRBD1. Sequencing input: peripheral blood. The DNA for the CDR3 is TGTGCCAGCAGCTCCCGGACAGGGCTGGCCTATGGCTACACCTTC. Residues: CASSSRTGLAYGYTF.